This T cell receptor (beta chain) derives from a study of T cell repertoires in cytomegalovirus infection. CDR3 length: 14 amino acids. Germline V gene data show CDR1 as DFQATT and CDR2 as SNEGSKA (reference sequence). Trimming at V came to 6 bases and at J to 2 bases, leaving 6 bases not matched to a gene. TCRdb redid the calling of the reads with MiXCR, one entry per CDR3 protein. The table lists some 320,000 distinct CDR3 sequences, about 27% of them singletons. A remark on this clonotype: No antigen is known for it.

Study findings and constraints: CMV-specific TCR beta clonotypes restricted by HLA-C were the ones dominating the ex vivo response.

The material sequenced was cultured PBMCs, taken from culture after CMV antigen stimulation. V and J are TRBV20-1 and TRBJ2-5, with 10 bases identical to TRBD1. This sequence originates from a human donor in good health (CMV status not recorded). Some clones in this sample may be carry-over from other donors' samples. The DNA of the CDR3 is TGCAGTGCAGCTCGACAGGGGGCGCAAGAGACCCAGTACTTC. This encodes CSAARQGAQETQYF.